This TCR beta chain was sequenced for a study of read filtering for tumor transcriptome and immune sequencing. Study context: Transcriptome libraries were built from DNase-treated RNA.

Study observations and caveats: Correlation between methods rose after single-read clonotypes were removed.

This clonotype was recorded many times. As yet, its antigen is unknown. In germline, CDR1 is SQVTM, CDR2 ANQGSEA. V was clipped by 4 bases and J by 4 bases; unmatched bases: 5. This CDR3 has 13 residues. The library was built from roughly 400 ng RNA with molecular barcoded adaptors for alpha/delta and beta/gamma chains. TCRdb re-derived calls from the reads in MiXCR, one entry per CDR3 protein. The sample holds over 55,000 distinct CDR3 sequences; more than 11% are singletons and the top ten take approximately 47%. The chain carries TRBV29-1 and TRBJ2-7, with 9 bases identical to TRBD2. Sequenced: a population of CD138-negative cells sorted from bone marrow. This clonotype originated in a donor aged 40 or over with multiple myeloma. Here the CDR3 DNA reads TGCAGCGTTGGGGCTAGCGGGGTTTACGAGCAGTACTTC. This gives the protein CSVGASGVYEQYF.